This T cell receptor (beta chain) comes out of a study of shared clonotypes between healthy human individuals. Measured with immunoSEQ multiplex PCR; TCRdb has only the in-frame clones, and not every one. The sample consists of millions of clones, about 95% of them appearing once. CDR3 length: 14 residues. The germline V gene encodes CDR1 SQVTM and CDR2 ANQGSEA. V was pared by 6 bases and J by 2 bases, with 6 bases of the junction left unmatched. Terminally differentiated effector memory CD45RA+ cells were left out of the naive CD8 fraction, which was CD45RO-negative and positively selected for CCR7.

The sequenced sample was naive CD8+ T cells sorted from blood. The clonotype was recovered from a young man in good health. The chain carries TRBV29-1 and TRBJ2-7; 11 bases map to TRBD2. DNA of the CDR3: TGCAGCGTCGTACTAGCGGGAGTTCCCTACGAGCAGTACTTC. Amino acids: CSVVLAGVPYEQYF.